What follows is one TCR beta chain and its context. This clonotype was counted at least ten times. The clone's antigen remains unknown. Base quality data are lacking; no much larger clone is found one base away. This specimen comes from a study of early T cells in non-severe SARS-CoV-2 infection (dated by TCRdb to the early 2020s). Regarding the complete study: Bulk RNA from unsorted whole blood was used for TCR sequencing, so alpha and beta chains could not be paired.

The research as a whole found: VDJdb matching was skewed toward anti-spike CD8 responses, so virus-specific expansions were likely underestimated and private and CD4 specificities were missed.

The germline V gene sets CDR1 to MGHRA and CDR2 to YSYEKL. Cut back by 0 bases and 3 bases, the V and J ends lie 9 bases apart. The cysteine opens and the phenylalanine closes a CDR3 of 14 amino acids. Here the CDR3 DNA is all that survives: 42 bases in frame from base 1. The library was obtained by 5' RACE. The sample was run on a NextSeq 500. In the TCR library protocol, unique molecular identifiers were attached to individual cDNA molecules to correct for PCR bias and sequencing error. Sequencing covered both TCR alpha and beta chains, and within each sample the abundances of alpha and beta sequences were tightly co-correlated. The study's processing was this. V gene, J gene and CDR3 annotation of TCR sequences was performed with Decombinator V4. TCRs were defined as expanded if a significant change between any two time points was detected under a Poisson model with p below 0.0001. TCR abundances were normalised to the total number of TCRs sequenced per sample and expressed as counts per million. MAIT TCRs were defined by TRAV1-2 paired with TRAJ12, TRAJ20 or TRAJ33, and iNKT TCRs by TRAV10 paired with TRAJ18. VDJdb, accessed 1 November 2021, was searched for CMV, EBV and SARS-CoV-2 annotated TCRs, with TCRs annotated for multiple antigens excluded. TCRdb applied fastp at Q25 and MiXCR to the public reads, then kept only in-frame beta chains. When rows share a CDR3 protein, they turn into one entry using the most common DNA and genes. It is TCRdb's table, rather than the study itself, that gives the V and J calls and clone size. Counted in this sample were roughly 56,000 distinct CDR3 sequences; about 16% of them appeared once. In total, the top ten clones hold 4.1% of the sample.

The study was a case-control design nested within a healthcare worker cohort in London, UK, with weekly nasopharyngeal swab PCR tests and blood sampling. Healthcare workers were recruited during the week of the UK lockdown, between 23 and 31 March 2020, and followed weekly for up to roughly 15 weeks. The specimen was whole blood, collected at baseline. The sequence came from an adult who was a healthcare worker with PCR-confirmed SARS-CoV-2 infection or an uninfected control (not recorded which). This chain joins TRBV4-1 to TRBJ2-7, with a weak D call of TRBD1 (6 bases match). The sequenced DNA is TGCGCCAGCAGCCAAGAGCCAGGGGTCTACGAGCAGTACTTC. Its product reads: CASSQEPGVYEQYF.